These T cell receptor beta chains were read from a single sample in a study of T cells in Graves' hyperthyroidism and ophthalmopathy. TCRdb reprocessed the multiplex PCR reads via MiXCR and lists one record per CDR3 protein. The table records around 690,000 distinct CDR3 sequences, around 16% of them present only once. The sample taken for sequencing was blood. The receptors here all came from a man in his fifties or sixties with Graves' hyperthyroidism. Each CDR3 is given with its conserved first and last residue. D genes are given only for firm matches. Not every row has a clone size; where given, it reads once, few, many or a size class.

TRBV6-2/TRBV6-3	TRBJ2-3	many	-	TGTGCCAGCAGTTACACCACACGACAAAGAGACGGGGGTCCTAGACGGTGGAGCACAGATACGCAGTATTTT	CASSYTTRQRDGGPRRWSTDTQYF
TRBV6-1	TRBJ2-2	few	TRBD2	TGTGCCAGCAGACCAGCTCTCGGGAGGGAGGGCGGGGAGCTGTTTTTT	CASRPALGREGGELFF
TRBV7-3	TRBJ2-1	many	TRBD1	TGTGCCAGCAGCTTGCAACAGGGGGCCTACAATGAGCAGTTCTTC	CASSLQQGAYNEQFF
TRBV2	TRBJ2-7	many	TRBD1	TGTGCCAGCATGGGACAGGGATCTGTCGAGCAGTACTTC	CASMGQGSVEQYF
TRBV19	TRBJ2-7	few	-	TGTGCCAGTAGTGGTTACCCGGACGAGCAGTACTTC	CASSGYPDEQYF
TRBV3-1	TRBJ1-2	many	-	TGTGCCAGCAGCCAAGCAGAGTTGGGCTACACCTTC	CASSQAELGYTF
TRBV28	TRBJ2-3	many	TRBD2	TGTGCCAGCAGGTCTATGGGGGGCGGGAGGACAGATACGCAGTATTTT	CASRSMGGGRTDTQYF
TRBV24-1	TRBJ2-1	many	-	TGTGCCACCAGTGATGCCGTGGCGGAGTCTTCCTATGAGCAGTTCTTC	CATSDAVAESSYEQFF
TRBV7-9	TRBJ2-7	many	-	TGTGCCAGCAGCTCCACCTCGTTTCGAGGGGAGCAGTACTTC	CASSSTSFRGEQYF
TRBV20-1	TRBJ1-1	-	-	TGCAGTGCTAGAGTAGCAGGGATGAACACTGAAGCTTTCTTT	CSARVAGMNTEAFF
TRBV10-3	TRBJ2-1	many	TRBD2	TGTGCCATCAGGGAGTCTAGCGGGAGTACCTACAATGAGCAGTTCTTC	CAIRESSGSTYNEQFF
TRBV19	TRBJ2-1	few	-	TGTGCCAGCCTAAATTACTACTCAAATGAGCAGTTCTTC	CASLNYYSNEQFF
TRBV20-1	TRBJ2-1	many	TRBD2	TGCAGTGCTATACGACTGACCAGCGGGACCCGGAATGAGCAGTTCTTC	CSAIRLTSGTRNEQFF
TRBV7-2	TRBJ2-6	many	TRBD1	TGTGCCAGCAGCTTAGTAGGGGTTGACAGGGGGCCGTGGGCCAACGTCCTGACTTTC	CASSLVGVDRGPWANVLTF
TRBV7-6	TRBJ2-5	-	-	TGTGCCAGCACCTTGAACCCTATTCTTAGAGAGACCCAGTACTTC	CASTLNPILRETQYF
TRBV28	TRBJ2-1	many	-	TGTGCCAGCAGTTCGGCCGGGGTAAACAATGAGCAGTTCTTC	CASSSAGVNNEQFF
TRBV6-2/TRBV6-3	TRBJ1-1	many	TRBD1	TGTGCCAGCAACAGGGGATTAGGCGCTGAAGCTTTCTTT	CASNRGLGAEAFF
TRBV10-3	TRBJ1-6	-	-	TGTGCCATCAGTGACATAGGAGGGACCTCACCCCTCCACTTT	CAISDIGGTSPLHF
TRBV28	TRBJ2-7	many	-	TGTGCCAGCAGTACGTTGTCCTACGAGCAGTACTTC	CASSTLSYEQYF
TRBV7-2	TRBJ2-4	few	TRBD1	TGTGCCAGCAGCCCCCAGGGACAGGGGGCGCCCGGCATTCAGTACTTC	CASSPQGQGAPGIQYF
TRBV30	TRBJ2-7	-	TRBD1	TGTGCCTTTGAGAGGGGGCACGCCGACGAGCAGTACTTC	CAFERGHADEQYF
TRBV30	TRBJ1-5	many	-	TGTGCCTGGAGTCGGACACGCAATCAGCCCCAGCATTTT	CAWSRTRNQPQHF
TRBV11-2	TRBJ1-1	many	-	TGTGCCAGCAGCTTAGTAGGGTTAGGTACTGAAGCTTTCTTT	CASSLVGLGTEAFF
TRBV7-2	TRBJ2-3	-	-	TGTGCCAGCGAGCGGAGGAAGCGGGTTGTAGGGCGAACGCAGTATTTT	CASERRKRVVGRTQYF
TRBV12-3/TRBV12-4	TRBJ1-2	many	-	TGTGCCACCAAGTCCGGACAGCAAGTCAACTATGGCTACACCTTC	CATKSGQQVNYGYTF
TRBV29-1	TRBJ1-2	few	-	TGCAGCGTTGAAAGACGGGGCGTAGAACTAGGCAACACCTTC	CSVERRGVELGNTF
TRBV7-2	TRBJ2-3	many	-	TGTGCCAGCAGCTTATCGGCGGGGCGATGGGGGGATACGCAGTATTTT	CASSLSAGRWGDTQYF
TRBV29-1	TRBJ2-1	few	-	TGCAGCGTTGAAGGGGTAGTATCCTACAATGAGCAGTTCTTC	CSVEGVVSYNEQFF
TRBV4-1	TRBJ2-3	-	-	TGCGCCAGCAGCCAAGGCCGGACAAGGGCCGCAGATACGCAGTATTTT	CASSQGRTRAADTQYF
TRBV10-1	TRBJ2-1	few	-	TGCGCCAGCAGTGAGCCGAGAGCCGGGGACGATGAGCAGTTCTTC	CASSEPRAGDDEQFF
TRBV20-1	TRBJ1-5	-	-	TGCAGTGCTATGCAGTCTCAGCCCCAGCATTTT	CSAMQSQPQHF
TRBV12-5	TRBJ2-1	-	TRBD1	TGTGCTAGTGGCCCCGGGACAGTAACCTACAATGAGCAGTTCTTC	CASGPGTVTYNEQFF
TRBV12-3/TRBV12-4	TRBJ2-1	-	TRBD2	TGTGCCAGCAGTATCTCTAGCGGCGATGAGCAGTTCTTC	CASSISSGDEQFF
TRBV2	TRBJ1-2	many	-	TGTGCCAGCGGGCAGGGGATGGATGGCTACACCTTC	CASGQGMDGYTF
TRBV3-1	TRBJ1-4	few	-	TGTGCCAGCAGCCAAGATCGACAGTCAACTAATGAAAAACTGTTTTTT	CASSQDRQSTNEKLFF
TRBV7-2	TRBJ2-3	many	TRBD2	TGTGCCAGCAGCCTTAGCGGGAGGTCGTCTAGCACAGATACGCAGTATTTT	CASSLSGRSSSTDTQYF
TRBV7-8	TRBJ2-5	many	TRBD1	TGTGCCAGCAGCTGGGGACAGTTTAGTGAAGAGACCCAGTACTTC	CASSWGQFSEETQYF
TRBV5-5	TRBJ1-1	-	-	TGTGCCAGCAGCTTGGGGAGGGGGTGGAACACTGAAGCTTTCTTT	CASSLGRGWNTEAFF
TRBV12-3/TRBV12-4	TRBJ1-2	many	TRBD1	TGTGCCAGCAGTTCAACGACAGGGAACTATGGCTACACCTTC	CASSSTTGNYGYTF
TRBV20-1	TRBJ1-1	-	-	TGCAGTGCTGGTGCCGGGGGGAACACTGAAGCTTTCTTT	CSAGAGGNTEAFF
TRBV28	TRBJ2-7	-	-	TGTGCCAGCAGTCGGTGGGGCGCCTACGAGCAGTACTTC	CASSRWGAYEQYF
TRBV7-2	TRBJ2-3	many	-	TGTGCCAGCAGCCAGGGACCTCGCACAGATACGCAGTATTTT	CASSQGPRTDTQYF
TRBV28	TRBJ1-1	many	-	TGTGCCAGCAGTTTTTTTTCAGGGCGGAACACTGAAGCTTTCTTT	CASSFFSGRNTEAFF
TRBV28	TRBJ2-1	-	TRBD2	TGTGCCAGCAGTCCCCTGGGACTACCAAAGGGCTACAATGAGCAGTTCTTC	CASSPLGLPKGYNEQFF
TRBV13	TRBJ2-7	few	TRBD1	TGTGCCAGCAGCCGACTTAATCGGACAGGTGCCTCCTACGAGCAGTACTTC	CASSRLNRTGASYEQYF
TRBV12-3/TRBV12-4	TRBJ1-3	many	-	TGTGCCAGCAGTAACTCCGGACGGCCTGCGGGAAACACCATATATTTT	CASSNSGRPAGNTIYF
TRBV27	TRBJ2-6	many	-	TGTGCCAGCAGTTCCGGCAGGGTAGCCGGGGCCAACGTCCTGACTTTC	CASSSGRVAGANVLTF
TRBV7-9	TRBJ1-5	-	-	TGTGCCAGCAGCTTATTGAACCGGGGGCCCCAGCATTTT	CASSLLNRGPQHF
TRBV20-1	TRBJ1-4	-	-	TGCAGTGCTCCCGAGGGGCCTAATGAAAAACTGTTTTTT	CSAPEGPNEKLFF
TRBV20-1	TRBJ2-7	many	-	TGCAGTGCTAGGTGGGACCCACCCTACGAGCAGTACTTC	CSARWDPPYEQYF
TRBV19	TRBJ2-1	-	-	TGTGCCAGTACTTTTAGGGACCTCAAAGGCAATGAGCAGTTCTTC	CASTFRDLKGNEQFF
TRBV2	TRBJ2-7	-	TRBD2	TGTGCCAGCAGTGAAGAGAGGGCTAGCGGGAGGACCTACGAGCAGTACTTC	CASSEERASGRTYEQYF
TRBV4-1	TRBJ2-7	few	TRBD2	TGCGCCAGCAGCCAAGAGGAACTAGCGGGAGTTCCATTTGCCTACGAGCAGTACTTC	CASSQEELAGVPFAYEQYF
TRBV6-2/TRBV6-3	TRBJ1-1	many	-	TGTGCCAGCAGTTACAGCTTTCATAGGCCGGACACTGAAGCTTTCTTT	CASSYSFHRPDTEAFF
TRBV25-1	TRBJ2-1	few	TRBD2	TGTGCCAGCAGTACTAGCGGGAGTACCTATGAGCAGTTCTTC	CASSTSGSTYEQFF
TRBV9	TRBJ2-1	many	TRBD1	TGTGCCAGCAGCGTGGATCAGCCCAGCTACAGGGGGCGCGACAATGAGCAGTTCTTC	CASSVDQPSYRGRDNEQFF
TRBV11-2	TRBJ2-1	many	-	TGTGCCAGCAGCTCACCGCAGGGGAGGGCCTACAATGAGCAGTTCTTC	CASSSPQGRAYNEQFF